Sequencing of this TCR beta chain was carried out in a study of blood T cell repertoires in COVID-19. Study summary: Specimens from acute and convalescent COVID-19 originated in the United States, Italy and Spain. Sources were T cells, B-cell-depleted T cells, or PBMCs; the material itself was cDNA or gDNA.

Original processing notes: Amplification with reference gene primers provided the estimates of nucleated cell counts. Some clones are missing from TCRdb's copy, which holds only in-frame ones; the method was immunoSEQ multiplex PCR. That table supplies the V and J calls and clone size; D and trimming were determined from the DNA. The sample has 250,000 to 350,000 clones; roughly 90% are singletons. The clonotype comes from a young man who had recovered from COVID-19. The sequenced sample was peripheral blood.

CDR3 in DNA: TGTGCCAGCAGCAAAGCGCCTCCGGGTTGCACTGAAGCTTTCTTT. This encodes CASSKAPPGCTEAFF. The chain employs TRBV21-1 and TRBJ1-1. TRBV21-1 is flagged as a pseudogene. The CDR3 spans 15 residues.